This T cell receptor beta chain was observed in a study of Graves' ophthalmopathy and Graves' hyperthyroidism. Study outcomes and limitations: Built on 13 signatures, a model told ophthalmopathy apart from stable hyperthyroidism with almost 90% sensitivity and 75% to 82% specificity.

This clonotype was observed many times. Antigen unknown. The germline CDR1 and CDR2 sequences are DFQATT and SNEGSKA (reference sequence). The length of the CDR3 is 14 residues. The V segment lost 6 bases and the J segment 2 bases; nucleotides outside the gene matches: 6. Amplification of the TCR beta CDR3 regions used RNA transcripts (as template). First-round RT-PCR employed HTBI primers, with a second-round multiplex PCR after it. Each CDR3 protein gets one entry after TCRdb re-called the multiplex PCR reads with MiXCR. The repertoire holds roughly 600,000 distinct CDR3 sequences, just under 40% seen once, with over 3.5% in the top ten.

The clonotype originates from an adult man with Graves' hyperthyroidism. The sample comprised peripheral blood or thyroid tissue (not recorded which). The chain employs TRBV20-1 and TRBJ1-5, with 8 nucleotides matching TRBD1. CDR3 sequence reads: CSATQGGGNQPQHF. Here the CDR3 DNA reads TGCAGTGCCACACAGGGGGGTGGCAATCAGCCCCAGCATTTT.